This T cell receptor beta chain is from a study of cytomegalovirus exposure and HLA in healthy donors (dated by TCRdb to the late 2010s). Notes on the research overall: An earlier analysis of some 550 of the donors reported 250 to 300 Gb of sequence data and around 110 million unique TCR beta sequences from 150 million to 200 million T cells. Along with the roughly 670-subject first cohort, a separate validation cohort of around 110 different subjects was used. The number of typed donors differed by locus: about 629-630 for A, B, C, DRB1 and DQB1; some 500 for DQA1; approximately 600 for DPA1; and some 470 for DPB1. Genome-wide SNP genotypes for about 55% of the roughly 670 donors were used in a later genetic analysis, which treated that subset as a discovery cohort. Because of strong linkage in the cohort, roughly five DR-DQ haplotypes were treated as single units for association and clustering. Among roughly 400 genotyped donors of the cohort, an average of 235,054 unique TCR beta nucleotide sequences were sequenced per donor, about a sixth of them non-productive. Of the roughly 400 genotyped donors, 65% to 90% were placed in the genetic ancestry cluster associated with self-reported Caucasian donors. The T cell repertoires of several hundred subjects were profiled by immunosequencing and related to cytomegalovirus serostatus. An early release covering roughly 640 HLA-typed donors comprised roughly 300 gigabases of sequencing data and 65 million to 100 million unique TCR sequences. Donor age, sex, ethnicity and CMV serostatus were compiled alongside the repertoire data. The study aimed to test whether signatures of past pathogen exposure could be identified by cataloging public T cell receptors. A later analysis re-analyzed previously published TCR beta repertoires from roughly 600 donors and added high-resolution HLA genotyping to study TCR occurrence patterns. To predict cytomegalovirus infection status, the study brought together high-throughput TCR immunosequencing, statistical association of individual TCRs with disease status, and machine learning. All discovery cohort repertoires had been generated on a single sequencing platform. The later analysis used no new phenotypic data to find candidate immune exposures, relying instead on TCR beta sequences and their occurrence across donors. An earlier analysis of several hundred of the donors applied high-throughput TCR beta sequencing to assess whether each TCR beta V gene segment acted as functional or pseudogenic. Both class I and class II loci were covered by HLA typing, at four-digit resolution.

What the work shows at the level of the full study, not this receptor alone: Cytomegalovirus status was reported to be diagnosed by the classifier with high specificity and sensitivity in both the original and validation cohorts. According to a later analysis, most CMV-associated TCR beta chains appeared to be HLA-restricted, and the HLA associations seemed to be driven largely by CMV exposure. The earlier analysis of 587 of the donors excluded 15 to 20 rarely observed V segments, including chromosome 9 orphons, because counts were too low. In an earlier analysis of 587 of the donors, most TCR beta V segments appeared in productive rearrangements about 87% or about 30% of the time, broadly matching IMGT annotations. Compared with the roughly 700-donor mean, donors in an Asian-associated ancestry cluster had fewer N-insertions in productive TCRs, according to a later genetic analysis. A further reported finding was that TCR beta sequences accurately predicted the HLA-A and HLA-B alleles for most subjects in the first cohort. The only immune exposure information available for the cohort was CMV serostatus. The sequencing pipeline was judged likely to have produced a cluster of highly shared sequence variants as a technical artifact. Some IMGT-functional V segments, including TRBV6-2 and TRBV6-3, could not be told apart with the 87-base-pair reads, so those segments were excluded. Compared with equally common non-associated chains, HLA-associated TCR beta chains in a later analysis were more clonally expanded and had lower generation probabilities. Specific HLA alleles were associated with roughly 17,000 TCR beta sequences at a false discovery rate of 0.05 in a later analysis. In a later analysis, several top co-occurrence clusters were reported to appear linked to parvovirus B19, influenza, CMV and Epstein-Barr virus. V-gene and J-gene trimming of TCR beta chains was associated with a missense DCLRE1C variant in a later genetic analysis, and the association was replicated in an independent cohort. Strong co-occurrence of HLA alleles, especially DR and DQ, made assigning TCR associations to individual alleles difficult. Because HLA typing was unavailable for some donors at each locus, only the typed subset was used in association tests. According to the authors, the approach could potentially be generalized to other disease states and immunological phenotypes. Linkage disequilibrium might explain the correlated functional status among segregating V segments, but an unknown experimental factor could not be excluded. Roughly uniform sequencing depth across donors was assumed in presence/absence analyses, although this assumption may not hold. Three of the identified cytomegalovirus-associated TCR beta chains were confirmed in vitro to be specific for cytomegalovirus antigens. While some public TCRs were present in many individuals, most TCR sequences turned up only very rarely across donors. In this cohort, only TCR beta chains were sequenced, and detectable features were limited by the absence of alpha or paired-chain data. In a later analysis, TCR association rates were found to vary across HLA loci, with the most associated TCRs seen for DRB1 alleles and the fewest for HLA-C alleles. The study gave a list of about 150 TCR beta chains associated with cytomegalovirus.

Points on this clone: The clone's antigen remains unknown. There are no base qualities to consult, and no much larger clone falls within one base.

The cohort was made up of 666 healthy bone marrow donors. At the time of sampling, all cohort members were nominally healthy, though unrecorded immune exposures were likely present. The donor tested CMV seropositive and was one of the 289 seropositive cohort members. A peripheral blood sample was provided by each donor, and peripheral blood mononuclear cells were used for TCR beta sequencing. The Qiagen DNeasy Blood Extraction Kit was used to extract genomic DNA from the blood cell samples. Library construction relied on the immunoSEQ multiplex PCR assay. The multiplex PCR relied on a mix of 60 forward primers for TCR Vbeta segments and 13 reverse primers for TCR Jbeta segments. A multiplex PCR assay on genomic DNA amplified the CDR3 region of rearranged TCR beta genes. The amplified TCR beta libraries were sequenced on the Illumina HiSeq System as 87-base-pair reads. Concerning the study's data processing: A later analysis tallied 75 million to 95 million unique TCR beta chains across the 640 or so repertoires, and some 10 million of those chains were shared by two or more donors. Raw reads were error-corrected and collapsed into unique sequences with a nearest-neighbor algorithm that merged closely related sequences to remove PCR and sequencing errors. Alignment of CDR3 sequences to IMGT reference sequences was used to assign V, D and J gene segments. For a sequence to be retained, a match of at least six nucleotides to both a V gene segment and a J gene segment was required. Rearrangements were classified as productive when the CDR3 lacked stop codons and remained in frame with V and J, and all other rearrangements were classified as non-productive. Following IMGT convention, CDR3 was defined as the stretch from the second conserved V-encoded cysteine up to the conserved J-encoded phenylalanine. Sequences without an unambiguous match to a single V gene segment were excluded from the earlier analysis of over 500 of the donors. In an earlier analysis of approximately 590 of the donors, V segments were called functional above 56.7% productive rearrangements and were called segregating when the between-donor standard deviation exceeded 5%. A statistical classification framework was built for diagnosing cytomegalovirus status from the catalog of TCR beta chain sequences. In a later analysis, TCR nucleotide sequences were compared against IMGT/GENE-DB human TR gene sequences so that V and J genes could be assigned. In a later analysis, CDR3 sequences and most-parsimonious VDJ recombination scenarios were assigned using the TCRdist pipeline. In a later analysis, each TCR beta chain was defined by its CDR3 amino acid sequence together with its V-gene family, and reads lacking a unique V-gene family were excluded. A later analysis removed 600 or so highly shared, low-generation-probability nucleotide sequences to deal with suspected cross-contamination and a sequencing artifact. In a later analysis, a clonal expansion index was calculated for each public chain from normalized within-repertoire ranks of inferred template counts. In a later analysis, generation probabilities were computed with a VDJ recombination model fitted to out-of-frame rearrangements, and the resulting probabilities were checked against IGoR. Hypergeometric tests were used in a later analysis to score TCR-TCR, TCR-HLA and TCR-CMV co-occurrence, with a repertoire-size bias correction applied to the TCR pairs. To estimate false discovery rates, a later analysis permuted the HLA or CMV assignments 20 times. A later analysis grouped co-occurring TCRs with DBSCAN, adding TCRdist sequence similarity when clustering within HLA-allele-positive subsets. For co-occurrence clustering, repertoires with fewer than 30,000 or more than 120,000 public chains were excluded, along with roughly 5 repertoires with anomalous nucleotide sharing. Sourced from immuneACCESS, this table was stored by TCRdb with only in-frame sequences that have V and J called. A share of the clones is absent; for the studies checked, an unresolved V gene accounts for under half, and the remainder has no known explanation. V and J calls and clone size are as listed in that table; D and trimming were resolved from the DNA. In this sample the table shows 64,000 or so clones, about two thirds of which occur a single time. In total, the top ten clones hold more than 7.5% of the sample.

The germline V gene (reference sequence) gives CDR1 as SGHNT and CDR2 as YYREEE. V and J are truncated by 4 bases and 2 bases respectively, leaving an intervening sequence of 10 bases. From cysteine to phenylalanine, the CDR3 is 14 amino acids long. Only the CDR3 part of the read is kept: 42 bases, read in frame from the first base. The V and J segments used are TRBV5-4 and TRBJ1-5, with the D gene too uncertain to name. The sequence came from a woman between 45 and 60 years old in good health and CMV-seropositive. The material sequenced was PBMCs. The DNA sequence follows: TGTGCCAGCAGCCTGACACTGGGCAATCAGCCCCAGCATTTT. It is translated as CASSLTLGNQPQHF.